Shown below are 14 T cell receptor beta chains from a single sample sequenced in a study of blood T cells in healthy people across ages. Next came a second PCR, run for roughly 6 to 11 cycles, which used a sample-barcoded 5' primer along with a J-beta primer mix. TCRdb re-called the 5' RACE reads through MiXCR, storing one row per CDR3 protein. The sample holds more than 700,000 distinct CDR3 sequences; around 45% are singletons and the top ten take 15% to 20%. Sequencing was performed on blood. The receptors stem from an elderly man in good health.

The rearrangement links TRBV6-5 to TRBJ2-4; 13 bases match TRBD2. This CDR3 has 18 amino acids. The germline CDR1 and CDR2 sequences are MNHEY and SVGAGI. V shed 4 bases and J 0 bases; nucleotides not matched to a gene: 6. The CDR3 loop is CASSSGTSGALAKNIQYF. DNA of the CDR3: TGTGCCAGCAGTTCCGGGACTAGCGGGGCCCTAGCCAAAAACATTCAGTACTTC.

V gene TRBV6-2 or TRBV6-3 combines with J gene TRBJ1-2; 10 nucleotides agree with TRBD1. The CDR3 consists of 16 residues. Trimming cost V 6 bases and J 0 bases; bases outside gene matches: 7. CDR1 MNHEY and CDR2 SVGEGT come from the germline V gene. The CDR3 bases are TGTGCCAGCAGCCCCGGGACAGGGGAACCTAACTATGGCTACACCTTC. Translating it yields CASSPGTGEPNYGYTF.

The chain has TRBV21-1 and TRBJ1-5; the table's D call TRBD1 went unverified against the DNA. TRBV21-1 constitutes a pseudogene. This CDR3 has 17 amino acids. Here the CDR3 reads CASSQSCRRIWGQPQHF. In DNA form, the CDR3 reads TGTGCCAGCAGCCAGAGCTGTCGGCGCATTTGGGGTCAGCCCCAGCATTTT.

The chain recombines TRBV10-3 with TRBJ2-7, with 8 bases identical to TRBD1. The V and J ends lost 7 bases and 0 bases, in that order; junction bases with no gene match: 8. The CDR3 has 15 residues. Per the germline V gene, CDR1 is ENHRY and CDR2 is SYGVKD. CDR3 nucleotide sequence: TGTGCCATCAAGACCGGACAGGGCTACTCCTACGAGCAGTACTTC. As protein: CAIKTGQGYSYEQYF.

V and J are TRBV9 and TRBJ2-4, with D tentatively TRBD1 or TRBD2 (6 bases each). The germline V gene encodes CDR1 SGDLS and CDR2 YYNGEE. The CDR3 consists of 16 residues. Trimming stripped 0 bases from V and 0 bases from J, with 10 bases between. The CDR3 loop is CASSVEGGQAKNIQYF. CDR3 nucleotide sequence: TGTGCCAGCAGCGTAGAAGGGGGGCAAGCCAAAAACATTCAGTACTTC.

This clonotype has a handful of counts. J is TRBJ2-1 and V is TRBV9; 8 bases are a match to TRBD2. Trimming took 0 bases from V and 8 from J; bases not matched to a gene: 7. The CDR3 has 15 residues. Per the germline V gene, CDR1 is SGDLS and CDR2 is YYNGEE. The CDR3 nucleotides read TGTGCCAGCAGCGTAGCGGTTAGCGGGAACCATGAGCAGTTCTTC. This gives the protein CASSVAVSGNHEQFF.

Regarding this clonotype: The junction shows a germline mismatch at one end, possibly a read error. The chain combines TRBV4-3 with TRBJ2-2; 9 positions agree with TRBD1. The CDR3 contains 15 residues. Germline V lookup: CDR1 LGHNA, CDR2 YSLEER. CDR3 DNA: TGCGCCAGCAGCCAAGAAGGACAGGGGACCGGGGGGCTGTTTTTT. This codes for CASSQEGQGTGGLFF.

The chain joins TRBV7-9 to TRBJ2-1; D remains ambiguous. The V end lost 5 bases, the J end lost 8 bases, and 16 bases lay between the germline ends. In germline, CDR1 is SEHNR, CDR2 FQNEAQ (reference sequence). CDR3 length: 14 amino acids. CDR3 sequence: CASSPVRSFYEQFF. CDR3 nucleotide sequence: TGTGCCAGCAGCCCCGTGCGGTCGTTTTATGAGCAGTTCTTC.

This clonotype has a count of ten or more. This chain uses TRBV28 with TRBJ2-1, with 10 nucleotides matching TRBD2. The DNA end is more similar to TRBJ2-7, so the J call may be wrong. Germline V CDR1 and CDR2: MDHEN, SYDVKM. The CDR3 covers 16 residues. CDR3 region: CASSFLAGAPYNEQYF. The CDR3 DNA reads as TGTGCCAGCAGTTTTCTAGCGGGAGCACCCTACAATGAGCAGTACTTC.

This clonotype was seen only a few times. The chain combines TRBV10-3 with TRBJ2-1; D might be TRBD1 (6 bases). This CDR3 has 14 residues. Trimming pared 8 bases from V and 4 bases from J, leaving 15 bases between. Germline V gene lookup returns CDR1 ENHRY and CDR2 SYGVKD. The CDR3 DNA reads as TGTGCCATCTCAAGTGGACAGCAATACAATGAGCAGTTCTTC. Protein sequence: CAISSGQQYNEQFF.

This clonotype was detected a few times. The V gene is TRBV29-1, the J gene TRBJ1-1, with TRBD1 matching 10 bases. V shed 6 bases and J 5 bases; nucleotides not matched to a gene: 6. The germline gives CDR1 SQVTM, CDR2 ANQGSEA. This CDR3 comprises 13 residues. CDR3 loop: CSVGQGDGTEAFF. The DNA of the CDR3 is TGCAGCGTCGGACAGGGGGATGGGACTGAAGCTTTCTTT.

Details on this clonotype: Given a much more abundant clone one base away, this may be a read error. The chain employs TRBV29-1 and TRBJ2-5; 11 nucleotides agree with TRBD2. The germline V gene has CDR1 SQVTM and CDR2 ANQGSEA. Trimming took 7 bases from V and 11 from J; bases not matched to a gene: 18. The CDR3 loop spans 15 amino acids. This CDR3 reads CSARSGTSGVNEQYF. CDR3 bases: TGCAGCGCTCGATCCGGGACTAGCGGAGTGAATGAGCAGTACTTC.

This clonotype showed up just a few times. The rearrangement joins TRBV7-2 to TRBJ2-5; D remains ambiguous. Germline V gives CDR1 SGHTA, CDR2 FQGNSA. This CDR3 has 14 residues. V was shortened by 2 bases and J by 5 bases, with 12 bases between the two germline ends. The CDR3 is CASSLSRTSETQYF. The CDR3 DNA reads as TGTGCCAGCAGCTTATCGCGCACGTCCGAGACCCAGTACTTC.

J is TRBJ2-3 and V is TRBV5-1; 7 bases are shared with TRBD2. The CDR3 has 16 amino acids. The germline CDR1 and CDR2 sequences are SGHRS and YFSETQ. With 2 bases clipped from V and 4 bases from J, the junction kept 10 bases outside the gene matches. In DNA form, the CDR3 reads TGCGCCAGCAGCTTCTTCAGGACTCGGGGGGCAGATACGCAGTATTTT. Its protein is CASSFFRTRGADTQYF.